Presented here are 24 T cell receptor beta chains from one specimen sequenced in a study of regulatory T cells in long-lasting Graves disease. Time point defined: newly diagnosed GD, antithyroid drugs for less than 3 months. Extracted PBMC RNA gave rise to the TCR library. Researchers made TCR beta libraries by using iRepertoire HTBI primers and running Arm-PCR on CDR3 regions. TCRdb passed the multiplex PCR reads through MiXCR, listing each CDR3 protein once. The table shows about 400,000 distinct CDR3 sequences, with roughly 15% occurring only once. These sequences were also reported in another study, on T cells in Graves' hyperthyroidism and ophthalmopathy.

The input for sequencing was peripheral blood mononuclear cells (PBMCs), taken at new diagnosis, from a patient treated with antithyroid drugs. All receptors come from a woman between 18 and 29 years old with Graves disease.

This clonotype was seen ten or more times. The gene calls are TRBV20-1 and TRBJ2-3; no reliable D call. The CDR3 extends over 14 amino acids. With 3 bases removed from V and 2 bases from J, the gap between germline ends came to 12 bases. CDR1 is DFQATT and CDR2 is SNEGSKA in the germline V gene (reference sequence). CDR3 loop: CSARFPGLTDTQYF. The CDR3 bases are TGCAGTGCTAGGTTCCCGGGCCTCACAGATACGCAGTATTTT.

V and J are TRBV19 and TRBJ2-1, with TRBD2 identical over 15 bases. The germline gives CDR1 LNHDA, CDR2 SQIVND (reference sequence). CDR3 length equals 16 residues. The J segment lost 7 bases and the V segment lost 5 bases, leaving 6 bases of the junction unmatched. Here the CDR3 reads CASSSPGTSGRNEQFF. CDR3 in DNA: TGTGCCAGTAGTTCCCCCGGGACTAGCGGGAGGAATGAGCAGTTCTTC.

This clonotype occurred many times. V usage is TRBV3-1 and J usage is TRBJ1-1; TRBD1 matches 9 bases. Germline V gene data show CDR1 as LGHDT and CDR2 as YNNKEL (reference sequence). This CDR3 spans 20 amino acids. The trim removed 0 bases at V and 1 base at J, leaving 15 bases unmatched. The CDR3 region has the DNA TGTGCCAGCAGCCAAGATCTCGGGGGACAGGGACTCGGTGGGAACACTGAAGCTTTCTTT. Its translation: CASSQDLGGQGLGGNTEAFF.

This clonotype was observed many times. The rearrangement links TRBV18 to TRBJ2-7; a possible D gene is TRBD2 (5 bases). This CDR3 contains 17 residues. V was trimmed by 0 bases and J by 2 bases, leaving 17 bases between them. Germline V gives CDR1 KGHSH, CDR2 LQKENI. The CDR3 nucleotides read TGTGCCAGCTCACCACCGCTCCAGGACTCCCCTCCCTACGAGCAGTACTTC. It is translated as CASSPPLQDSPPYEQYF.

V gene TRBV6-1 combines with J gene TRBJ1-1; D not resolved. CDR1 MNHNS and CDR2 SASEGT come from the germline V gene. CDR3 size: 18 residues. With 4 bases removed from V and 3 bases from J, the gap between germline ends came to 24 bases. CDR3 sequence (DNA): TGTGCCAGCAGTGGCAGCCGAAAGGCGGCCTTATCACACACTGAAGCTTTCTTT. Amino acids: CASSGSRKAALSHTEAFF.

This clonotype has more than one count but fewer than ten. CDR3 amino acids: CASSQELAGVIYEQYF. In nucleotides, the CDR3 is TGTGCCAGCAGCCAGGAGTTAGCGGGAGTGATCTACGAGCAGTACTTC. This rearrangement joins TRBV4-2 to TRBJ2-7, with 9 nucleotides matching TRBD2. This CDR3 has 16 residues. Unmatched junction bases numbered 9, after V lost 3 bases and J lost 3 bases. Germline CDR1 reads LGHNA; CDR2 reads YNFKEQ.

The V call is TRBV19, the J call TRBJ2-2, with D perhaps matching TRBD2 (5 bases). Germline V gene sequence: CDR1 LNHDA, CDR2 SQIVND (reference sequence). V was cut by 1 base and J by 3 bases, with 9 bases left in between. This CDR3 has 15 residues. The CDR3 DNA reads as TGTGCCAGTAGTATAGTTAGCGACTACACCGGGGAGCTGTTTTTT. Translated: CASSIVSDYTGELFF.

This clonotype was seen repeatedly, ten times or more. The genes are TRBV30 and TRBJ2-7; D not certain. The CDR3 totals 16 residues. Between the trimmed V and J ends, which lost 0 bases and 3 bases, there was a span of 18 bases. Germline V gene data show CDR1 as GTSNPN and CDR2 as SVGIG (reference sequence). This chain's CDR3 is CAWSVGMGFGVYEQYF. As DNA, the CDR3 is TGTGCCTGGAGTGTAGGGATGGGGTTTGGGGTCTACGAGCAGTACTTC.

The rearrangement joins TRBV3-1 to TRBJ2-7; tentatively, D is TRBD1 (6 bases). CDR1 is LGHDT and CDR2 is YNNKEL in the germline V gene (reference sequence). The CDR3 spans 14 residues. Trimming cost V 3 bases and J 1 base, with 10 bases left between them. CDR3 nucleotides: TGTGCCAGCAGCCACCAGGACAGTTCCTACGAGCAGTACTTC. Its translation is CASSHQDSSYEQYF.

This clonotype was observed a handful of times. The rearrangement links TRBV5-1 to TRBJ2-5, with TRBD2 matching over 8 bases. Germline V lookup: CDR1 SGHRS, CDR2 YFSETQ. The length of the CDR3 is 15 residues. The ends lost 0 bases at V and 5 bases at J; junction bases unmatched: 6. The CDR3 spells CASSLDGRALETQYF. DNA of the CDR3: TGCGCCAGCAGCTTGGACGGGAGGGCCCTTGAGACCCAGTACTTC.

This clonotype was seen many times. The chain links TRBV28 to TRBJ2-7; D could derive from TRBD1 or TRBD2 (5 bases each). CDR3 size: 13 residues. The V end lost 5 bases, the J end lost 4 bases, and 12 bases lay between the germline ends. Germline V CDR1 and CDR2: MDHEN, SYDVKM. As DNA, the CDR3 is TGTGCCAGCAGTCCCGGGACGGAGTACGAGCAGTACTTC. Translating it yields CASSPGTEYEQYF.

This clonotype was observed a few times. One end of the junction does not line up with germline, which may come from a read error. V and J are TRBV5-1 and TRBJ2-5; the D gene is possibly TRBD2 (5 bases). Per germline, CDR1 SGHRS and CDR2 YFSETQ. The CDR3 length is 14 residues. CDR3 in DNA: TGCGCCAGCAGATTGGGAGACGTTGGCGAGACCCAGTACTTC. The encoded protein is CASRLGDVGETQYF.

This clonotype was seen many times. CDR3 protein: CASSRTSPRNGELFF. CDR3 DNA: TGTGCCAGCAGTAGGACAAGCCCTCGGAACGGGGAGCTGTTTTTT. This chain uses TRBV28 with TRBJ2-2; D perhaps matches TRBD1 (5 bases). Trimming took off 5 bases at V and 7 bases at J, with 17 bases between the two ends. The CDR3 loop spans 15 amino acids. Germline-derived CDR1 and CDR2 are MDHEN and SYDVKM.

This clonotype has a count of ten or more. This chain joins TRBV4-2 and TRBJ2-2; D remains unclear. Germline CDR1 LGHNA, CDR2 YNFKEQ. V shed 1 base and J shed 5 bases, with 11 bases lying between them. The CDR3 sequence is 15 residues long. The CDR3 spells CASSQAGQKTGELFF. The CDR3 DNA is TGTGCCAGCAGCCAAGCCGGCCAGAAGACCGGGGAGCTGTTTTTT.

This clonotype appeared many times. The rearrangement uses TRBV5-5 and TRBJ1-4; D gene ambiguous. Germline V CDR1 and CDR2: SGHKS, YYEKEE (reference sequence). The CDR3 loop spans 14 amino acids. V was clipped by 1 base and J by 5 bases, with 9 bases between them. CDR3 sequence: CASSLFQHNEKLFF. As DNA, the CDR3 is TGTGCCAGCAGCTTGTTTCAGCACAATGAAAAACTGTTTTTT. Using reference TRBV5-5 and TRBJ1-4 for the parts outside the CDR3, the full variable domain is DAGVTQSPTHLIKTRGQQVTLRCSPISGHKSVSWYQQVLGQGPQFIFQYYEKEERGRGNFPDRFSARQFPNYSSELNVNALLLGDSALYLCASSLFQHNEKLFFGSGTQLSVL.

CDR3 sequence reads: CATSGGYEQFF. In DNA form, the CDR3 reads TGTGCCACCAGTGGGGGGTATGAGCAGTTCTTC. V and J are TRBV24-1 and TRBJ2-1, with D possibly called TRBD1 or TRBD2 (5 bases each). Between the trimmed V and J ends, which lost 5 bases and 8 bases, there was a span of 6 bases. The length of the CDR3 is 11 residues. Germline values: CDR1 KGHDR, CDR2 SFDVKD.

This clonotype was observed a few times. This chain connects TRBV19 to TRBJ1-2; D may be TRBD1 (5 bases). The CDR3 covers 13 residues. Germline CDR1 LNHDA, CDR2 SQIVND (reference sequence). The V end was cut by 1 base, the J end by 2 bases, with 5 bases between. Here the CDR3 reads CASSIAGNYGYTF. The CDR3 nucleotides are TGTGCCAGTAGTATAGCAGGGAACTATGGCTACACCTTC.

This clonotype was recorded a few times. The chain uses TRBV6-1 and TRBJ1-1; D is undetermined. Germline V gives CDR1 MNHNS, CDR2 SASEGT. Trimming left V 8 bases short and J 4 bases short, with 11 bases between. This CDR3 has 12 amino acids. CDR3 region: CASVGRSTEAFF. The CDR3 nucleotides are TGTGCCAGCGTGGGCAGGAGCACTGAAGCTTTCTTT.

This clonotype was found a few times. This chain connects TRBV6-4 to TRBJ1-2, with TRBD1 matching over 7 bases. The CDR3 has 15 amino acids. The ends lost 6 bases at V and 4 bases at J; junction bases unmatched: 11. Germline V lookup: CDR1 MRHNA, CDR2 SNTAGT. The CDR3 region has the DNA TGTGCCAGCAGCCTATCCTCGGCAGGGGGCTATGGCTACACCTTC. Translation gives CASSLSSAGGYGYTF.

The chain couples TRBV19 to TRBJ2-1, with 7 nucleotides matching TRBD2. V shed 3 bases and J 4 bases; nucleotides not matched to a gene: 6. CDR1 and CDR2 from the germline V gene are LNHDA and SQIVND (reference sequence). The CDR3 loop spans 15 amino acids. This CDR3 reads CASSISGAAYNEQFF. The CDR3 DNA sequence: TGTGCCAGTAGTATCAGCGGGGCGGCGTACAATGAGCAGTTCTTC.

This clonotype was seen a handful of times. The chain uses TRBV4-2 and TRBJ2-1; 7 bases line up with TRBD2. The CDR3 totals 20 residues. The V gene's germline CDR1 is LGHNA and CDR2 YNFKEQ. Trimming took 0 bases from V and 0 from J; bases not matched to a gene: 14. The CDR3 DNA is TGTGCCAGCAGCCAAGATCTTAATAGCGGGTTCCCCAGCTCCTACAATGAGCAGTTCTTC. Translated, it gives CASSQDLNSGFPSSYNEQFF.

The V call is TRBV20-1, the J call TRBJ2-3; TRBD2 aligns across 10 bases. CDR1 is DFQATT and CDR2 is SNEGSKA in the germline V gene (reference sequence). J gave up 5 bases and V 6 bases, and 8 bases lay outside the gene matches. The CDR3 contains 14 residues. The DNA for the CDR3 is TGCAGTGCCTCCCCCTCTAGCGGGGGAGATACGCAGTATTTT. Translated: CSASPSSGGDTQYF.

The J gene is TRBJ1-5, the V gene TRBV5-6; no clear D. The CDR3 sequence is 17 residues long. Per germline, CDR1 SGHDT and CDR2 YYEEEE. Trimming removed 1 base from V and 5 bases from J, with 19 bases in between. CDR3 in amino acids: CASSLRGQRWEDQPQHF. The CDR3 DNA follows: TGTGCCAGCAGCTTGCGGGGTCAACGATGGGAAGATCAGCCCCAGCATTTT.

This clonotype has a count of ten or more. This chain connects TRBV4-1 to TRBJ2-5; D is uncertain. The length of the CDR3 is 13 residues. V lost 0 bases to trimming and J lost 5 bases, with 7 bases between them. CDR1 and CDR2 from the germline V gene are MGHRA and YSYEKL. The CDR3 region is CASSQDGLETQYF. The CDR3 coding sequence is TGCGCCAGCAGCCAAGATGGCTTGGAGACCCAGTACTTC.